This T cell receptor (beta chain) was recorded in a study of breast tumors, draining lymph nodes, adjacent tissues. The lymph nodes were axillary draining lymph nodes from breast cancer patients. TCRdb used MiXCR to reprocess the multiplex PCR reads, holding one entry per CDR3 protein. The table lists some 100,000 distinct CDR3 sequences, 21% of them singletons. The CDR3 covers 13 residues. CDR1 and CDR2 from the germline V gene are SGDLS and YYNGEE. V gave up 0 bases and J gave up 5 bases, with 8 bases separating them. General study points: Tumors had less TCR diversity than lymph nodes, more than nontumor tissue. Compared with basal-like, luminal-like tumors shared significantly more repertoire with nontumor tissue.

This clonotype was seen at least ten times. Its antigen is as yet unknown. This rearrangement joins TRBV9 to TRBJ2-5, with D perhaps matching TRBD2 (6 bases). The origin of this receptor is a female donor with breast cancer. Some clones in this sample may be carry-over from other donors' samples. The specimen was axillary lymph node tissue. Written as DNA, the CDR3 is TGTGCCAGCAGCGTAGCGGGGGTGGAGACCCAGTACTTC. As protein: CASSVAGVETQYF.